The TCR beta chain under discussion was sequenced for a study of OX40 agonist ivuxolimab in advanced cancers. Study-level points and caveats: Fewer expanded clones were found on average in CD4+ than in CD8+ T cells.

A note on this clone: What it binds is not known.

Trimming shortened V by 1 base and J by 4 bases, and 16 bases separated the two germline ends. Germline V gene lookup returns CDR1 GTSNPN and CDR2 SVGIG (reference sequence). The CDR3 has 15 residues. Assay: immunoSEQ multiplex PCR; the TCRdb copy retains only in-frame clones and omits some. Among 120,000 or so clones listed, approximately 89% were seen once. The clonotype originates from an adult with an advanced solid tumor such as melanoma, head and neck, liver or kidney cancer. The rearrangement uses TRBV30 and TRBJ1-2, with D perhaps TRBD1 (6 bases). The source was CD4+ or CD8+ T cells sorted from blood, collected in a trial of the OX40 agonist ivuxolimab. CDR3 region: CAWSGGGGYGYGYTF. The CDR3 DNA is TGTGCCTGGAGTGGCGGGGGGGGCTATGGCTATGGCTACACCTTC.